Shown below are 24 T cell receptor beta chains from a single sample sequenced in a study of T cells after yellow fever vaccination. TCRdb recomputed calls from the 5' RACE reads with MiXCR, one row per CDR3 protein. The table includes hundreds of thousands of distinct CDR3 sequences, 12% detected once. Sequencing used PBMCs, obtained on the day of the yellow fever booster vaccination. Receptor source: a man between 25 and 39 years old who received the YFV17D yellow fever vaccine.

This chain joins TRBV11-1 and TRBJ2-3; maybe TRBD2 (6 bases). Germline V gene lookup returns CDR1 SGHAT and CDR2 FQDESV (reference sequence). CDR3 length: 20 amino acids. V lost 3 bases to trimming and J lost 0 bases, with 25 bases between them. CDR3 DNA sequence: TGTGCCAGCAGCTTTTTGTGGCTCGGAGGGCCGGATATAAGCACAGATACGCAGTATTTT. This encodes CASSFLWLGGPDISTDTQYF.

This chain joins TRBV7-2 and TRBJ2-7; TRBD1 matches 7 bases. CDR1 is SGHTA, CDR2 FQGNSA, per germline. V was clipped by 1 base and J by 0 bases; unmatched bases: 6. CDR3 size: 16 residues. The CDR3 loop is CASSLVSGGPSYEQYF. DNA for the CDR3: TGTGCCAGCAGCTTAGTTTCAGGGGGACCCTCCTACGAGCAGTACTTC.

V and J are TRBV12-3 or TRBV12-4 and TRBJ2-7; 7 nucleotides match TRBD1. This CDR3 is built from 15 residues. Losses at the gene ends were 6 bases for V and 7 bases for J; bases not matched to a gene: 15. CDR3 sequence: CASSMSEVGGREQYF. In nucleotides, the CDR3 is TGTGCCAGCAGCATGTCGGAGGTAGGGGGCCGGGAGCAGTACTTC.

This chain links TRBV6-1 with TRBJ2-1; D is undetermined. CDR3 length: 15 amino acids. V dropped 4 bases and J dropped 4 bases, with 14 bases sitting between them. CDR1 MNHNS and CDR2 SASEGT come from the germline V gene. As DNA, the CDR3 is TGTGCCAGCAGTGTTAATGGGGATTCTTACAATGAGCAGTTCTTC. It encodes CASSVNGDSYNEQFF.

There are a few counts of this clonotype. The CDR3 protein is CASSKGQGLTYEQYF. As DNA, the CDR3 is TGTGCCAGCAGCAAGGGACAGGGGCTAACCTACGAGCAGTACTTC. This sequence joins TRBV7-2 and TRBJ2-7, with 10 positions matching TRBD1. V lost 5 bases, J lost 2 bases, and 6 bases stayed unmatched. Germline V gives CDR1 SGHTA, CDR2 FQGNSA. This CDR3 contains 15 residues.

This clonotype was seen only a few times. The junction and the germline gene differ at one end; a read error may be behind it. V is TRBV7-2 and J is TRBJ2-7, with 7 bases lining up with TRBD2. The CDR3 totals 12 residues. Germline V CDR1 and CDR2: SGHTA, FQGNSA. In DNA form, the CDR3 reads TGTGCCAGCAGCCTAGCGGCTAACGAGCAGTACTTC. Translating it yields CASSLAANEQYF.

V usage is TRBV12-3 or TRBV12-4 and J usage is TRBJ2-1; D unresolved. Trimming cost V 1 base and J 9 bases, with 10 bases left between them. The CDR3 has 13 residues. CDR3 DNA: TGTGCCAGCAGTTTAGTAATACATGGTGAGCAGTTCTTC. This gives the protein CASSLVIHGEQFF.

The chain is built from TRBV5-1 and TRBJ1-2; D is perhaps TRBD1 (6 bases). V was cut by 4 bases and J by 2 bases, with 12 bases left in between. Germline CDR1 is SGHRS and CDR2 is YFSETQ. This CDR3 has 14 residues. CDR3 DNA sequence: TGCGCCAGCAGCATACACACAGGGAACTATGGCTACACCTTC. As protein: CASSIHTGNYGYTF.

Turning to this clonotype: A junction end diverges from the germline sequence, so it may reflect a read error. The chain joins TRBV5-6 to TRBJ2-1, with D perhaps matching TRBD2 (6 bases). This CDR3 comprises 14 residues. Per germline, CDR1 SGHDT and CDR2 YYEEEE. The CDR3 here is CASSSRSAGRDEIF. The CDR3 DNA follows: TGTGCCAGCAGCTCCCGCTCGGCGGGGCGGGACGAGATCTTC.

The chain recombines TRBV12-3 or TRBV12-4 with TRBJ2-1; D unresolved. CDR3 length: 12 amino acids. The V end lost 3 bases, the J end lost 8 bases, and 8 bases lay between the germline ends. CDR3 in amino acids: CASSLFPDEQFF. The CDR3 region has the DNA TGTGCCAGCAGTTTGTTCCCCGATGAGCAGTTCTTC.

This clonotype was recorded many times. V and J are TRBV7-9 and TRBJ2-5; no definite D call. The CDR3 sequence is 12 residues long. Trimming removed 3 bases from V and 2 bases from J, with 4 bases in between. Germline V gene lookup returns CDR1 SEHNR and CDR2 FQNEAQ (reference sequence). CDR3 bases: TGTGCCAGCAGCTTTTCGCAAGAGACCCAGTACTTC. Its translation: CASSFSQETQYF.

Only one count was recorded for this clonotype. A much bigger clone sits one base away, suggesting this may be a read error. The chain uses TRBV4-3 and TRBJ2-7; D may correspond to TRBD1 or TRBD2 (5 bases each). The CDR3 length is 17 residues. V was cut by 3 bases and J by 0 bases, with 18 bases left in between. Germline CDR1 and CDR2: LGHNA and YSLEER. CDR3 DNA sequence: TGCGCCAGCAGCCAGACTTACACGGGGCTGGGCTCCTACGAGCAGTACTTC. Translation: CASSQTYTGLGSYEQYF.

This rearrangement joins TRBV20-1 to TRBJ2-1; possibly TRBD2 for D (6 bases). V was shortened by 3 bases and J by 4 bases, with 10 bases between the two germline ends. Germline V gene data show CDR1 as DFQATT and CDR2 as SNEGSKA (reference sequence). The CDR3 runs 13 residues. DNA for the CDR3: TGCAGTGCTAGGTTTGGGACTTACAATGAGCAGTTCTTC. Amino acid sequence: CSARFGTYNEQFF.

The gene calls are TRBV5-4 and TRBJ2-3; D not certain. In germline, CDR1 is SGHNT, CDR2 YYREEE (reference sequence). The CDR3 loop spans 15 amino acids. Trimming took 4 bases from V and 2 from J, leaving 14 bases between them. CDR3 protein: CASSPSGSTTDTQYF. The CDR3 DNA is TGTGCCAGCAGCCCGAGTGGGTCAACCACAGATACGCAGTATTTT.

The sample holds a few counts of this clonotype. The V call is TRBV4-3, the J call TRBJ2-1; D gene ambiguous. V was cut by 0 bases and J by 0 bases, with 6 bases left in between. Germline V CDR1 and CDR2: LGHNA, YSLEER. There are 15 residues in the CDR3. CDR3 DNA sequence: TGCGCCAGCAGCCAAGATACGGCCTCCTACAATGAGCAGTTCTTC. Translated, it gives CASSQDTASYNEQFF.

This clonotype was picked up a small number of times. The chain carries TRBV7-9 and TRBJ1-1, with D tentatively TRBD1 (6 bases). V was clipped by 2 bases and J by 4 bases, with 14 bases between them. The CDR3 consists of 15 residues. Germline CDR1 reads SEHNR; CDR2 reads FQNEAQ (reference sequence). As DNA, the CDR3 is TGTGCCAGCAGCTTATCAACAGGGAGGAGCACTGAAGCTTTCTTT. As protein: CASSLSTGRSTEAFF.

The table lists this clonotype with a few counts. J is TRBJ2-5 and V is TRBV28; 10 positions match TRBD1. The germline CDR1 and CDR2 sequences are MDHEN and SYDVKM. J was trimmed by 5 bases and V by 6 bases; bases with no gene match: 6. This CDR3 contains 14 residues. DNA of the CDR3: TGTGCCAGCAGACGACAGGGGGCCGGGGAGACCCAGTACTTC. Translated, it gives CASRRQGAGETQYF.

In this sample, this clonotype turned up a few times. The chain links TRBV12-3 or TRBV12-4 to TRBJ2-1; the D is unclear. The ends were cut back, 5 bases at V and 0 bases at J, with 17 bases in the middle. The CDR3 is 17 residues long. In nucleotides, the CDR3 is TGTGCCAGCAGTACCCTATCCGTCCTGAACTCCTACAATGAGCAGTTCTTC. Its protein product is CASSTLSVLNSYNEQFF.

The sample holds many counts of this clonotype. The chain uses TRBV29-1 and TRBJ2-5; TRBD1 aligns across 10 bases. The CDR3 runs 12 residues. Per the germline V gene, CDR1 is SQVTM and CDR2 is ANQGSEA. Losses at the gene ends were 6 bases for V and 4 bases for J; bases not matched to a gene: 2. CDR3 nucleotides: TGCAGCGTAGGACAGGGGGGAGAGACCCAGTACTTC. It encodes CSVGQGGETQYF. Variable domain in full (rest from reference TRBV29-1 and TRBJ2-5): SAVISQKPSRDICQRGTSLTIQCQVDSQVTMMFWYRQQPGQSLTLIATANQGSEATYESGFVIDKFPISRPNLTFSTLTVSNMSPEDSSIYLCSVGQGGETQYFGPGTRLLVL.

V gene TRBV10-3 combines with J gene TRBJ2-7; perhaps TRBD2 as D (5 bases). Germline V gene data show CDR1 as ENHRY and CDR2 as SYGVKD. This CDR3 is 15 amino acids long. V was pared by 3 bases and J by 7 bases, with 19 bases between. Here the CDR3 reads CAISDFRLPSGEQYF. The CDR3 coding sequence is TGTGCCATCAGTGACTTCAGACTTCCTTCGGGGGAGCAGTACTTC.

V usage is TRBV6-2 or TRBV6-3 and J usage is TRBJ2-1; TRBD2 might be the D (5 bases). The CDR3 totals 13 residues. Germline lookup yields CDR1 MNHEY and CDR2 SVGEGT. V was pared by 8 bases and J by 0 bases, with 8 bases between. CDR3 nucleotides: TGTGCCAGCGGCCGGGACTCCTACAATGAGCAGTTCTTC. Its translation is CASGRDSYNEQFF.

This clonotype was picked up a small number of times. The chain recombines TRBV4-2 with TRBJ2-6, with a possible D match to TRBD2 (6 bases). CDR1 LGHNA and CDR2 YNFKEQ come from the germline V gene. The CDR3 covers 19 residues. The V end lost 4 bases, the J end lost 0 bases, and 19 bases lay between the germline ends. The CDR3 reads CASSPRGGMTPSGANVLTF. For the CDR3, the DNA is TGTGCCAGCAGCCCCCGTGGGGGGATGACCCCCTCTGGGGCCAACGTCCTGACTTTC.

The genes are TRBV25-1 and TRBJ2-3; D assignment may be TRBD1 or TRBD2 (6 bases each). Trimming stripped 4 bases from V and 1 base from J, with 12 bases between. The CDR3 contains 15 residues. Germline V gives CDR1 MGHDK, CDR2 SYGVNS. The CDR3 loop reads CASSGEGGRTDTQYF. CDR3 nucleotide sequence: TGTGCCAGCAGTGGGGAAGGGGGGCGCACAGATACGCAGTATTTT.

This clonotype was observed a few times. V gene TRBV20-1 combines with J gene TRBJ2-5; 9 bases are a match to TRBD1. The CDR3 is 13 amino acids. Germline V gives CDR1 DFQATT, CDR2 SNEGSKA (reference sequence). V shed 4 bases, J shed 3 bases, and the junction held 3 bases outside the gene matches. CDR3 sequence: CSATRTGEETQYF. For the CDR3, the DNA is TGCAGTGCTACAAGGACAGGGGAAGAGACCCAGTACTTC.